These 29 T cell receptor beta chains originate from one sample sequenced in a study of response to subunit inactivated influenza vaccine. Each CDR3 protein gets one entry after TCRdb re-called the RT-PCR reads with MiXCR. The table lists 550,000 to 650,000 distinct CDR3 sequences, approximately 12% of them singletons. The sequences come from PBMCs from blood, collected on the day of vaccination. All receptors derive from a man aged 45-65 years who received an inactivated influenza vaccine.

This clonotype appeared a few times. The chain recombines TRBV20-1 with TRBJ1-2; D uncertain. CDR3 length: 13 residues. V was cut by 3 bases and J by 4 bases, with 12 bases left in between. Looked up from germline, CDR1 is DFQATT and CDR2 is SNEGSKA (reference sequence). CDR3 nucleotides: TGCAGTGCTAGGAACCCAGACCCCTATGGCTACACCTTC. Translating it yields CSARNPDPYGYTF.

The chain is built from TRBV7-9 and TRBJ2-3; 7 nucleotides align to TRBD1. V shed 6 bases, J shed 3 bases, and the junction held 12 bases outside the gene matches. Germline CDR1 SEHNR, CDR2 FQNEAQ (reference sequence). CDR3 length equals 16 residues. Here the CDR3 DNA reads TGTGCCAGCAGTCGAGCCCGGGACAGAAGTACAGATACGCAGTATTTT. Its protein product is CASSRARDRSTDTQYF.

This clonotype was detected only a few times. This sequence joins TRBV9 and TRBJ2-1, with a possible D match to TRBD2 (7 bases). Germline V gives CDR1 SGDLS, CDR2 YYNGEE. The CDR3 runs 15 residues. V was trimmed by 3 bases and J by 7 bases, leaving 17 bases between them. CDR3 in amino acids: CASSEGGGLWNEQFF. In DNA, the CDR3 is TGTGCCAGCAGCGAGGGGGGGGGCCTCTGGAATGAGCAGTTCTTC.

The table lists this clonotype with a few counts. The CDR3 coding sequence is TGCGCCAGCAGCTTGGTGGGACAGGGATCCACTGAAGCTTTCTTT. Residues: CASSLVGQGSTEAFF. This chain uses TRBV5-1 with TRBJ1-1; TRBD1 matches at 9 bases. Germline CDR1 and CDR2: SGHRS and YFSETQ. This CDR3 has 15 amino acids. The V and J ends lost 0 bases and 4 bases, in that order; junction bases with no gene match: 4.

This clonotype was detected only a few times. The chain carries TRBV6-2 or TRBV6-3 and TRBJ2-1, with 16 bases matching TRBD2. The J segment lost 0 bases and the V segment lost 2 bases, leaving 10 bases of the junction unmatched. Germline CDR1 reads MNHEY; CDR2 reads SVGEGT. CDR3 length equals 21 residues. The CDR3 sequence is CASSYQTGLAGGPSSYNEQFF. CDR3 DNA: TGTGCCAGCAGTTACCAAACGGGACTAGCGGGAGGGCCGAGCTCCTACAATGAGCAGTTCTTC.

This clonotype has at least ten counts. The chain joins TRBV7-2 to TRBJ2-3, with D tentatively TRBD2 (6 bases). The CDR3 contains 15 residues. Germline assignment: CDR1 SGHTA and CDR2 FQGNSA. V lost 10 bases and J 4 bases, leaving 21 bases between the germline ends. CDR3 region: CATRPARGASDTQYF. CDR3 sequence (DNA): TGTGCCACCCGGCCCGCGCGGGGTGCATCAGATACGCAGTATTTT.

A few counts support this clonotype. The rearrangement uses TRBV7-9 and TRBJ2-1, with 7 positions matching TRBD2. This CDR3 is 16 amino acids long. The junction had 15 bases not matched to a gene; V was cut back by 5 bases and J by 8 bases. Germline assignment: CDR1 SEHNR and CDR2 FQNEAQ (reference sequence). Here the CDR3 DNA reads TGTGCCAGCAGCGTTAGACTAGCCCCCGGGTTTGATGAGCAGTTCTTC. Translation: CASSVRLAPGFDEQFF.

At least ten counts were recorded for this clonotype. The chain combines TRBV20-1 with TRBJ1-4; the D gene is possibly TRBD1 (5 bases). The CDR3 length is 16 residues. Germline CDR1 reads DFQATT; CDR2 reads SNEGSKA (reference sequence). Trimming removed 1 base at V and 6 bases at J, with 18 bases between. CDR3 loop: CSARGGDLAIDEKLFF. CDR3 DNA sequence: TGCAGTGCTAGAGGGGGCGATCTCGCCATCGATGAAAAACTGTTTTTT.

This clonotype occurred many times. V is TRBV5-1 and J is TRBJ1-6; D possibly corresponds to TRBD1 (6 bases). The ends were cut back, 2 bases at V and 8 bases at J, with 11 bases in the middle. The CDR3 sequence is 14 residues long. The V gene's germline CDR1 is SGHRS and CDR2 YFSETQ. The CDR3 loop is CASSLGGTDSPLHF. The DNA of the CDR3 is TGCGCCAGCAGCTTAGGGGGAACGGATTCACCCCTCCACTTT.

The chain links TRBV20-1 to TRBJ2-5, with 9 bases lining up with TRBD2. V lost 1 base and J lost 3; bases outside the gene matches: 6. The CDR3 has 15 amino acids. Germline CDR1 DFQATT, CDR2 SNEGSKA (reference sequence). CDR3 in amino acids: CSARVTLAGKETQYF. As DNA, the CDR3 is TGCAGTGCTAGAGTTACCCTAGCGGGGAAAGAGACCCAGTACTTC.

This sequence joins TRBV12-3 or TRBV12-4 and TRBJ2-1, with a tentative D call TRBD2 (5 bases). CDR3 length equals 14 residues. The germline V and J ends were trimmed by 7 bases and 4 bases, with 14 bases remaining between them. CDR3: CASMRESYYNEQFF. DNA for the CDR3: TGTGCCAGCATGAGGGAGTCGTATTACAATGAGCAGTTCTTC.

This clonotype appeared a few times. The rearrangement links TRBV3-1 to TRBJ2-5; 9 nucleotides line up with TRBD2. The CDR3 consists of 14 residues. Per the germline V gene, CDR1 is LGHDT and CDR2 is YNNKEL (reference sequence). After removal of 4 bases from V and 3 bases from J, the junction contained 3 bases not matched to a gene. The CDR3: CASSPWTSEETQYF. CDR3 nucleotide sequence: TGTGCCAGCAGCCCCTGGACTAGCGAAGAGACCCAGTACTTC.

This clonotype was detected many times. V gene TRBV29-1 combines with J gene TRBJ2-1; D is uncertain. CDR1 is SQVTM, CDR2 ANQGSEA, per germline. The CDR3 has 12 amino acids. CDR3 region: CTVGESYNEQFF. In DNA, the CDR3 is TGCACAGTAGGTGAATCCTACAATGAGCAGTTCTTC.

This clonotype appeared many times. The chain couples TRBV5-1 to TRBJ1-4, with 10 bases aligning to TRBD1. This CDR3 has 16 amino acids. The germline V gene has CDR1 SGHRS and CDR2 YFSETQ. The junction had 6 bases not matched to a gene; V was cut back by 0 bases and J by 7 bases. The chain's CDR3 is CASSLERQGAGEKLFF. In DNA, the CDR3 is TGCGCCAGCAGCTTGGAAAGACAGGGGGCAGGTGAAAAACTGTTTTTT.

This clonotype came up many times. V is TRBV29-1 and J is TRBJ2-1; no firm D call. The CDR3 spans 12 residues. The V end was cut by 3 bases, the J end by 7 bases, with 10 bases between. Germline CDR1 reads SQVTM; CDR2 reads ANQGSEA. CDR3: CSVESMGNEQFF. The CDR3 nucleotides are TGCAGCGTTGAGTCCATGGGGAATGAGCAGTTCTTC.

The chain carries TRBV15 and TRBJ1-1; D not certain. The CDR3 is 13 amino acids. Trimming removed 5 bases at V and 7 bases at J, with 14 bases between. Germline CDR1 is LNHNV and CDR2 is YYDKDF (reference sequence). DNA for the CDR3: TGTGCCACCAGCCTAGACCGGGTCCTTGAAGCTTTCTTT. This gives the protein CATSLDRVLEAFF.

The chain's CDR3 is CASSLLGGYGYTF. CDR3 nucleotides: TGTGCCAGCAGTTTGTTGGGGGGCTATGGCTACACCTTC. The gene calls are TRBV28 and TRBJ1-2, with D possibly matching TRBD1 (5 bases). V gave up 3 bases and J gave up 4 bases, with 9 bases separating them. The CDR3 has 13 amino acids. The germline V gene encodes CDR1 MDHEN and CDR2 SYDVKM.

The genes are TRBV2 and TRBJ2-7, with D unclear. Germline V gene sequence: CDR1 SNHLY, CDR2 FYNNEI. With 4 bases removed from V and 1 base from J, the gap between germline ends came to 8 bases. The length of the CDR3 is 13 residues. DNA of the CDR3: TGTGCCAGCAGTGTGCCGGAATCCTACGAGCAGTACTTC. Encoded protein: CASSVPESYEQYF.

This clonotype was found a few times. The chain links TRBV9 to TRBJ2-7; D is ambiguous. From germline, CDR1 is SGDLS and CDR2 YYNGEE. The V end lost 1 base, the J end lost 0 bases, and 8 bases lay between the germline ends. This CDR3 spans 14 amino acids. CDR3 region: CASSVFSLSYEQYF. As DNA, the CDR3 is TGTGCCAGCAGCGTATTTTCCCTCTCCTACGAGCAGTACTTC.

This clonotype has more than one count but fewer than ten. The chain uses TRBV20-1 and TRBJ2-3; 7 bases line up with TRBD2. The germline V gene has CDR1 DFQATT and CDR2 SNEGSKA (reference sequence). The CDR3 totals 13 residues. CDR3 loop: CSPREGQTDTQYF. CDR3 DNA sequence: TGCAGCCCAAGGGAGGGCCAGACAGATACGCAGTATTTT.

CDR3 protein: CASSPSGGPFGEQYF. CDR3 in DNA: TGTGCCAGCAGTCCCAGCGGGGGCCCTTTCGGCGAGCAGTACTTC. The rearrangement uses TRBV12-3 or TRBV12-4 and TRBJ2-7; 8 nucleotides agree with TRBD2. The CDR3 contains 15 residues. After removal of 5 bases from V and 6 bases from J, the junction contained 12 bases not matched to a gene.

A few counts support this clonotype. J is TRBJ2-3 and V is TRBV27; TRBD2 agrees at 10 bases. The CDR3 is 17 residues long. CDR1 and CDR2 from the germline V gene are MNHEY and SMNVEV (reference sequence). Unmatched junction bases numbered 9, after V lost 3 bases and J lost 3 bases. The DNA for the CDR3 is TGTGCCAGCAGTTTCCTAGCGGGAGCGCGGGGAACAGATACGCAGTATTTT. This codes for CASSFLAGARGTDTQYF.

The V call is TRBV11-2, the J call TRBJ2-7, with 7 bases fitting TRBD1. CDR1 is SGHAT, CDR2 FQNNGV, per germline. V shed 3 bases and J 5 bases; nucleotides not matched to a gene: 13. The CDR3 is made up of 16 amino acids. DNA of the CDR3: TGTGCCAGCAGCTTCCCTCACAGGGGATCGATCCACGAGCAGTACTTC. This encodes CASSFPHRGSIHEQYF.

V is TRBV5-1 and J is TRBJ1-2; D gene ambiguous. CDR3 length: 13 residues. CDR1 is SGHRS, CDR2 YFSETQ, per germline. The ends were cut back, 0 bases at V and 5 bases at J, with 8 bases in the middle. CDR3 residues: CASSLESGYGYTF. The CDR3 bases are TGCGCCAGCAGCTTGGAATCGGGATATGGCTACACCTTC.

This clonotype appeared a few times. V and J are TRBV20-1 and TRBJ2-1; the match to TRBD1 covers 11 bases. Germline CDR1 and CDR2: DFQATT and SNEGSKA (reference sequence). Trimming took 3 bases from V and 4 from J; bases not matched to a gene: 5. CDR3 size: 15 residues. The CDR3 DNA follows: TGCAGTGCTAGCACCGGGACAGGGGGGTACAATGAGCAGTTCTTC. Its protein is CSASTGTGGYNEQFF.

The sample holds many counts of this clonotype. This rearrangement joins TRBV12-3 or TRBV12-4 to TRBJ1-1; the match to TRBD1 covers 7 bases. This CDR3 region has 15 residues. J was trimmed by 4 bases and V by 5 bases; bases with no gene match: 10. The CDR3 sequence is CASSPQGTGLTEAFF. CDR3 nucleotides: TGTGCCAGCAGTCCACAGGGGACGGGTCTCACTGAAGCTTTCTTT.

Only a few counts were recorded for this clonotype. The CDR3 spells CASSPRDRASRGTEAFF. In nucleotides, the CDR3 is TGTGCCAGCAGCCCCAGGGACAGGGCGTCGAGAGGGACTGAAGCTTTCTTT. The chain has TRBV3-1 and TRBJ1-1, with 9 bases matching TRBD1. Trimming took 4 bases from V and 5 from J; bases not matched to a gene: 14. The length of the CDR3 is 17 residues. In germline, CDR1 is LGHDT, CDR2 YNNKEL (reference sequence).

A few counts support this clonotype. The V call is TRBV5-1, the J call TRBJ2-4; 7 bases are shared with TRBD1. Per germline, CDR1 SGHRS and CDR2 YFSETQ. The CDR3 consists of 19 residues. The J segment lost 3 bases and the V segment lost 3 bases, leaving 18 bases of the junction unmatched. CDR3 nucleotides: TGCGCCAGCAGCTGGGGGCGGACAGGTTGGGGCCCGGTCAAAAACATTCAGTACTTC. This encodes CASSWGRTGWGPVKNIQYF.

V usage is TRBV20-1 and J usage is TRBJ2-7, with a weak D call TRBD1 (6 bases). CDR1 and CDR2 from the germline V gene are DFQATT and SNEGSKA (reference sequence). Between the trimmed V and J ends, which lost 8 bases and 2 bases, there was a span of 19 bases. The CDR3 contains 14 residues. The CDR3 is CSTSRDTVTYEQYF. The CDR3 coding sequence is TGCAGTACCTCAAGGGACACCGTAACCTACGAGCAGTACTTC.